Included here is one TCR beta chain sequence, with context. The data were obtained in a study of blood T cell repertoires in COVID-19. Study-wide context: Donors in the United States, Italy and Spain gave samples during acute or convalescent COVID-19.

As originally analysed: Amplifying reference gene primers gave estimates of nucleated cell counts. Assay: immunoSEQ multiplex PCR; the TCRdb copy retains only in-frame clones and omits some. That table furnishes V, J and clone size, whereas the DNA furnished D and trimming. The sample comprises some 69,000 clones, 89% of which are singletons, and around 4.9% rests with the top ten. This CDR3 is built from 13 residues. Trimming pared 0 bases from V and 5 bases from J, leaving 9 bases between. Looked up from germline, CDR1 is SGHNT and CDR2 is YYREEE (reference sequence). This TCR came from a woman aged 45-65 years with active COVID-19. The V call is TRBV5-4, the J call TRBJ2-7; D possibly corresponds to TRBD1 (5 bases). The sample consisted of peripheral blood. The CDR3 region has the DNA TGTGCCAGCAGCTTGGCAGGGAAGGACGAGCAGTACTTC. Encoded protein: CASSLAGKDEQYF.